The 19 T cell receptor beta chains presented below share a single source sample, sequenced in a study of T cell responses to AZD1222 COVID-19 vaccine. Sequenced by immunoSEQ multiplex PCR; TCRdb stores in-frame clones only, minus some. Among 100,000 to 150,000 clones listed, roughly 91% were seen once. This sample comprised peripheral blood, obtained 28 days after the second AZD1222 dose. These receptor sequences come from an adult who received the AZD1222 COVID-19 vaccine.

The V call is TRBV9, the J call TRBJ1-6; D is undetermined. This CDR3 region has 15 residues. Germline lookup yields CDR1 SGDLS and CDR2 YYNGEE. Deletions cut 0 bases from V and 8 bases from J, with 12 bases between. The CDR3 coding sequence is TGTGCCAGCAGCGTAGCTGTGGGTCGGGATTCACCCCTCCACTTT. Protein product: CASSVAVGRDSPLHF. The variable domain in full, with the rest retrieved from reference TRBV9 and TRBJ1-6, is DSGVTQTPKHLITATGQRVTLRCSPRSGDLSVYWYQQSLDQGLQFLIQYYNGEERAKGNILERFSAQQFPDLHSELNLSSLELGDSALYFCASSVAVGRDSPLHFGNGTRLTVT.

The V gene is TRBV25-1, the J gene TRBJ2-3; 15 bases line up with TRBD2. This CDR3 is built from 18 residues. V lost 3 bases, J lost 3 bases, and 7 bases stayed unmatched. CDR1 is MGHDK, CDR2 SYGVNS, per germline. The CDR3 here is CASSDSWTSGRATDTQYF. The CDR3, as DNA: TGTGCCAGCAGTGATAGCTGGACTAGCGGGAGGGCGACAGATACGCAGTATTTT.

V usage is TRBV3-1 (or the pseudogene TRBV3-2) and J usage is TRBJ1-2; TRBD1 matches 8 bases. Germline V gives CDR1 LGHDT, CDR2 YNNKEL (reference sequence). The CDR3 has 13 residues. V was clipped by 4 bases and J by 8 bases; unmatched bases: 6. Written as DNA, the CDR3 is TGTGCCAGCAGCCGGACAGGGCTAAGAGGCTACACCTTC. Protein product: CASSRTGLRGYTF.

The V and J genes are TRBV6-5 and TRBJ1-2; no firm D call. The CDR3 is 15 residues long. V dropped 7 bases and J dropped 1 base, with 16 bases sitting between them. Germline values: CDR1 MNHEY, CDR2 SVGAGI. In nucleotides, the CDR3 is TGTGCCAGCACCCAAGGACCGAATAATAACTATGGCTACACCTTC. Translating gives CASTQGPNNNYGYTF.

The chain uses TRBV19 and TRBJ1-2; 8 bases map to TRBD1. Germline CDR1 and CDR2: LNHDA and SQIVND (reference sequence). This CDR3 region has 17 residues. V lost 9 bases and J lost 5; bases outside the gene matches: 20. The CDR3 region has the DNA TGTGCCAGCCGAGGACAGGGCGATCTTCGGGGGGCGTATGGCTACACCTTC. Residues: CASRGQGDLRGAYGYTF.

A remark on this clone: Other DNA sequences within the sample encode an identical CDR3. The chain couples TRBV5-5 to TRBJ2-7; 8 nucleotides agree with TRBD1. This CDR3 is built from 15 residues. With V trimmed by 5 bases and J by 1 base, 8 bases remained unmatched. From germline, CDR1 is SGHKS and CDR2 YYEKEE (reference sequence). DNA of the CDR3: TGTGCCAGCAGTTTGATCGGACAGGGATCCTACGAGCAGTACTTC. It yields the protein CASSLIGQGSYEQYF.

V and J are TRBV6-1 and TRBJ1-2, with 10 positions matching TRBD1. The V segment lost 4 bases and the J segment 3 bases; nucleotides outside the gene matches: 11. CDR1 and CDR2 (germline): MNHNS, SASEGT. The CDR3 has 17 amino acids. The CDR3 DNA follows: TGTGCCAGCAGTGTTCGCCGGGACAGGGGAGGAGACTATGGCTACACCTTC. Its translation: CASSVRRDRGGDYGYTF.

V is TRBV25-1 and J is TRBJ2-3; D not resolved. The germline gives CDR1 MGHDK, CDR2 SYGVNS. Trimming removed 7 bases from V and 2 bases from J, with 10 bases in between. This CDR3 is built from 13 residues. As DNA, the CDR3 is TGTGCCAGCATAGACGGAATCACAGATACGCAGTATTTT. The encoded protein is CASIDGITDTQYF.

The chain is built from TRBV6-6 and TRBJ1-1, with a tentative D call TRBD1 (5 bases). Germline V CDR1 and CDR2: MNHNY, SVGAGI (reference sequence). The germline V and J ends were trimmed by 7 bases and 3 bases, with 15 bases remaining between them. The CDR3 loop spans 14 amino acids. The DNA of the CDR3 is TGTGCCAGCAACCCCGGGGCGAGGGACACTGAAGCTTTCTTT. It encodes CASNPGARDTEAFF.

V is TRBV7-8 and J is TRBJ1-4; D not resolved. V was cut by 5 bases and J by 10 bases, with 17 bases left in between. This CDR3 spans 14 amino acids. Germline lookup yields CDR1 SGHVS and CDR2 FQNEAQ. CDR3 in DNA: TGTGCCAGCAGCCGAGGCCCCCTCGGAGGAAAACTGTTTTTT. Translating gives CASSRGPLGGKLFF.

The chain joins TRBV13 to TRBJ2-3; 8 nucleotides agree with TRBD2. CDR3 length equals 20 residues. Trimming removed 1 base from V and 2 bases from J; junction bases left unmatched: 17. Germline CDR1 and CDR2: PRHDT and FYEKMQ (reference sequence). As DNA, the CDR3 is TGTGCCAGCAGCTTAGTAGGATCCCGGGAACTAGCGGAAGTCACAGATACGCAGTATTTT. Protein sequence: CASSLVGSRELAEVTDTQYF.

The chain joins TRBV28 to TRBJ2-7; D is unresolved. This CDR3 region has 13 residues. Trimming removed 1 base at V and 2 bases at J, with 6 bases between. Germline V CDR1 and CDR2: MDHEN, SYDVKM. CDR3 in DNA: TGTGCCAGCAGTTTATCGGTCACCTACGAGCAGTACTTC. It yields the protein CASSLSVTYEQYF.

The chain has TRBV6-1 and TRBJ1-3, with TRBD1 matching 8 bases. V lost 4 bases to trimming and J lost 3 bases; unmatched junction nucleotides: 11. The CDR3 extends over 17 amino acids. Germline CDR1 MNHNS, CDR2 SASEGT. CDR3 in DNA: TGTGCCAGCAGTGGGGACAGGACTAAAATCCTTGGAAACACCATATATTTT. Encoded protein: CASSGDRTKILGNTIYF.

The chain has TRBV5-1 and TRBJ2-1; D could derive from TRBD1 or TRBD2 (6 bases each). The CDR3 has 15 residues. V was shortened by 0 bases and J by 7 bases, with 14 bases between the two germline ends. Germline values: CDR1 SGHRS, CDR2 YFSETQ. CDR3 nucleotide sequence: TGCGCCAGCAGCTTGGCCCCGGGGGCAGCAAATGAGCAGTTCTTC. It yields the protein CASSLAPGAANEQFF.

V gene TRBV7-8 combines with J gene TRBJ2-2; 8 bases line up with TRBD2. The germline CDR1 and CDR2 sequences are SGHVS and FQNEAQ. The CDR3 is 14 residues long. V lost 5 bases, J lost 4 bases, and 3 bases stayed unmatched. CDR3 protein: CASSRGGTTGELFF. The CDR3 DNA reads TGTGCCAGCAGCCGGGGGGGGACCACCGGGGAGCTGTTTTTT.

The rearrangement joins TRBV7-8 to TRBJ2-7, with D unresolved. The CDR3 is made up of 17 amino acids. V lost 5 bases to trimming and J lost 2 bases, with 22 bases between them. The germline V gene encodes CDR1 SGHVS and CDR2 FQNEAQ. CDR3 sequence reads: CASSHAGSHLTTYEQYF. The CDR3 nucleotides are TGTGCCAGCAGCCATGCCGGTAGCCACCTCACCACCTACGAGCAGTACTTC.

This chain uses TRBV14 with TRBJ1-2, with D unresolved. Trimming removed 0 bases from V and 1 base from J, with 3 bases in between. The CDR3 is 13 amino acids. In germline, CDR1 is SGHDN, CDR2 FVKESK. The CDR3 DNA follows: TGTGCCAGCAGCCAAGATTATAACTATGGCTACACCTTC. Amino acids: CASSQDYNYGYTF.

The chain has TRBV4-1 and TRBJ2-7; D perhaps matches TRBD2 (6 bases). Germline-derived CDR1 and CDR2 are MGHRA and YSYEKL. With 0 bases removed from V and 6 bases from J, the gap between germline ends came to 15 bases. The CDR3 is 15 amino acids. CDR3 nucleotides: TGCGCCAGCAGCCAAGATGGAGGGCAATGGAGCGAGCAGTACTTC. Translated, it gives CASSQDGGQWSEQYF.

V gene TRBV14 combines with J gene TRBJ2-1; D tentatively fits TRBD1 or TRBD2 (6 bases each). Germline V gene sequence: CDR1 SGHDN, CDR2 FVKESK. The CDR3 runs 16 residues. V gave up 2 bases and J gave up 8 bases, with 19 bases separating them. In nucleotides, the CDR3 is TGTGCCAGCAGCCAACGTCGGGGGCTATACCACGATGAGCAGTTCTTC. Its translation: CASSQRRGLYHDEQFF.